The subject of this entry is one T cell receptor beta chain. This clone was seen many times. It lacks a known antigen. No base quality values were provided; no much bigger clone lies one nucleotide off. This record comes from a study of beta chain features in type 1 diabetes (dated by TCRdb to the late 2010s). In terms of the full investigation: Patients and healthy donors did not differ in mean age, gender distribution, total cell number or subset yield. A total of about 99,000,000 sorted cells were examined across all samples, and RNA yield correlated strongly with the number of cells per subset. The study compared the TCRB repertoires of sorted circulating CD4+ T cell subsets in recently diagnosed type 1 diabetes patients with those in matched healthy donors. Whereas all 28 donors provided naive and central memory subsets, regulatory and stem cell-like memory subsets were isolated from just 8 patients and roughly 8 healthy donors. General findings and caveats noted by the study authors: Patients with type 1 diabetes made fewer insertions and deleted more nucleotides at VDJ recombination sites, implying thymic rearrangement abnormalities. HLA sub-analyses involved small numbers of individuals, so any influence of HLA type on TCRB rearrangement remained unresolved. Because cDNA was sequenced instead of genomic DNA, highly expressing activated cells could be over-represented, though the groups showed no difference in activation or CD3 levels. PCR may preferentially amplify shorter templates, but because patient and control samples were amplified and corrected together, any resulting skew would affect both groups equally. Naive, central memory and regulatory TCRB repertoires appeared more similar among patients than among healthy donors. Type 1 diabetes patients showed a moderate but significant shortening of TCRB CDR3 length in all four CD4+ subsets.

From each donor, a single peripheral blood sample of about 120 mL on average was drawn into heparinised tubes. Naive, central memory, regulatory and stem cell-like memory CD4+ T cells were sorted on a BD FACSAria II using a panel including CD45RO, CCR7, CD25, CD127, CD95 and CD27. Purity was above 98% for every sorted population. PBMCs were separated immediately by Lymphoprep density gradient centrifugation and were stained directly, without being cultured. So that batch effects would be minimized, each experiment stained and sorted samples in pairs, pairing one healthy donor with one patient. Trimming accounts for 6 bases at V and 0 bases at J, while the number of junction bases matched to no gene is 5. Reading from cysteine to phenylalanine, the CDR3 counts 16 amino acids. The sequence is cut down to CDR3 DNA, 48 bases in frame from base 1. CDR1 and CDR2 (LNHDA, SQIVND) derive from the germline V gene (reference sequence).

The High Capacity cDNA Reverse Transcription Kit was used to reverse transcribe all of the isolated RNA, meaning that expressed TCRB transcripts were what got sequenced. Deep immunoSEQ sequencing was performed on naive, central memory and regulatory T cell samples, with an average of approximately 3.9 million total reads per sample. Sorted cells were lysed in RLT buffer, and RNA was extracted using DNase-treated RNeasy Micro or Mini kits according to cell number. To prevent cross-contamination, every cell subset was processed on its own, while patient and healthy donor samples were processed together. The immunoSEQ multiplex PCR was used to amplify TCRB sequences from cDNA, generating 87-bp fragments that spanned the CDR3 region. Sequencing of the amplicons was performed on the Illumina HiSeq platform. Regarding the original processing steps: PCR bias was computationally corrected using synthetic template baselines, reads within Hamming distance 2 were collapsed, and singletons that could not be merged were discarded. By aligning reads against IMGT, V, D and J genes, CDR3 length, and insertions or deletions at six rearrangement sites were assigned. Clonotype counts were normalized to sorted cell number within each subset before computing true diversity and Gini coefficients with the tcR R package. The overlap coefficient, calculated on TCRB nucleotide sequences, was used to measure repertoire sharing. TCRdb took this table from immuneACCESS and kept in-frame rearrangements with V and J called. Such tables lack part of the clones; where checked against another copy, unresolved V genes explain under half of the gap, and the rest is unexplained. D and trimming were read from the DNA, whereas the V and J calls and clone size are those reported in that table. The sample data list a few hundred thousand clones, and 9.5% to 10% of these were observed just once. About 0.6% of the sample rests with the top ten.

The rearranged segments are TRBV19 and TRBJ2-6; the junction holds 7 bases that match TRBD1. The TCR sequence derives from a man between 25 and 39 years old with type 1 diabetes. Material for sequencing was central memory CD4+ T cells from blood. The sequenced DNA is TGTGCCAGTAGGACAGGGTTTTCCTCTGGGGCCAACGTCCTGACTTTC. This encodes CASRTGFSSGANVLTF.